One T cell receptor beta chain is described in this entry. In the PCR, 60 Vbeta and 13 Jbeta primers were used. TCRdb's table, derived via immunoSEQ multiplex PCR, lists solely in-frame clones and lacks some. The sample records some 140,000 clones, over 60% being singletons. The data were obtained in a study of cytomegalovirus exposure and HLA in healthy donors. Study-level background: As released early, the data held 65 million to 90 million unique TCRs from HLA-typed donors.

Sequencing was performed on PBMCs. The receptor's source is a woman aged 40-49 years in good health and CMV-seronegative.

CDR3 bases: TGTGCCAGCAGTGGCTTTGCAGGGGCCAAAAACATTCAGTACTTC. Amino acids: CASSGFAGAKNIQYF. The chain employs TRBV6-1 and TRBJ2-4; the D gene is possibly TRBD1 (5 bases). The germline V gene encodes CDR1 MNHNS and CDR2 SASEGT. The CDR3 is 15 residues long. V was clipped by 4 bases and J by 1 base, with 11 bases between them.